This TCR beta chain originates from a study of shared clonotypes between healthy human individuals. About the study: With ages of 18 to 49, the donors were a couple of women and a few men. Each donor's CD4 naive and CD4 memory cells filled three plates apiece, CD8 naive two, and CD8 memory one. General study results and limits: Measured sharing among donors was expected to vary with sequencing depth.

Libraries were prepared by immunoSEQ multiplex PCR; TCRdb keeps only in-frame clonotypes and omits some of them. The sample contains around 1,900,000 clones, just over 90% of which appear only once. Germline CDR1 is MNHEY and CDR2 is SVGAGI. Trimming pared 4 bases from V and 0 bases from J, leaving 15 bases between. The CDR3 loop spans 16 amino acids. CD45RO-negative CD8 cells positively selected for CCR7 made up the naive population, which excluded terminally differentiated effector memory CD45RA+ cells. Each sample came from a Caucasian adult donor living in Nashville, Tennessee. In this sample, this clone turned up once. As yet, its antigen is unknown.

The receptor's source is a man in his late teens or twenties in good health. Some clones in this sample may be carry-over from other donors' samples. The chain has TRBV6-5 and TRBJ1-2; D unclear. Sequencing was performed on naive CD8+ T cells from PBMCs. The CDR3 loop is CASSSEVPEANYGYTF. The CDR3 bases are TGTGCCAGCAGTTCGGAGGTTCCAGAAGCTAACTATGGCTACACCTTC.